Sequencing of this T cell receptor beta chain was carried out in a study of blood T cell repertoires in COVID-19. Background on the study: PBMCs, B-cell-depleted T cells, or T cells provided the cDNA or gDNA that made up the material.

Authors' methods: Nucleated cell number was recorded as an estimate derived from reference gene primer amplification. Repertoires were generated with immunoSEQ multiplex PCR, while TCRdb's copy carries only in-frame clones and drops some. Clone size and V and J calls were adopted from that table, with D and trimming inferred from the DNA. Of roughly 120,000 clones in the sample, around three quarters were seen once. The CDR3 covers 12 residues. The germline CDR1 and CDR2 sequences are WNHNN and SYGVQD (reference sequence). V shed 10 bases, J shed 7 bases, and the junction held 6 bases outside the gene matches. This clone was detected only a few times.

J is TRBJ1-5 and V is TRBV10-1, with 8 positions matching TRBD1. Sequenced: peripheral blood. The receptor comes from a woman of 80 years or more with acute or convalescent COVID-19. The DNA of the CDR3 is TGCGCCAATTGGACAGGGCGACAGCCCCAGCATTTT. It yields the protein CANWTGRQPQHF.